This T cell receptor (beta chain) was profiled in a study of shared clonotypes between healthy human individuals (TCRdb year 2020). For the study in its entirety: A couple of women and a few men aged 18 to 49 years were included in the cohort. For each donor, CD4 naive and CD4 memory were each run on three plates, CD8 naive on two plates, and CD8 memory on one plate. To estimate repertoire size and how much clonotype sharing occurs between individuals, the study deeply sequenced the blood TCR repertoires of five healthy adults. Different laboratories and diverse techniques were used to prepare libraries and sequence TCR repertoires, to increase sequencing depth and limit assay-specific biases. Each donor's leukapheresis produced roughly between about 0.9 and 9.5 billion PBMCs.

Using the deep immunoSEQ assay, TCR CDR3 regions were amplified from genomic DNA by multiplex PCR. Extracted genomic DNA from each cell subset was spread evenly across all wells of several immunoSEQ 96-well plates, with each plate serving as a replicate. For sorted subsets, each replicate PCR was loaded with approximately 0.2 ug genomic DNA, equivalent to about 30,000 T cell genomes. Purified libraries were measured with a Qubit 3.0 fluorometer, size-checked on a Bioanalyzer 2100, and measured again with the KAPA Library Quantification kit. Every immunoSEQ 96-well plate was sequenced on a separate single-read 150-cycle Illumina NextSeq 550 flow cell. In the authors' own workflow: The immunoSEQ output contained only junctional sequences without quality scores, so filtering could not match that applied to full-length reads. To assign V/J genes and CDR3, sequences were annotated using PyIR, a Python wrapper for IgBLAST v1.9, with IMGT germline references. Reads were removed for weak V/J assignments (E-value above 1e-6), missing CDR3, stop codons, out-of-frame junctions, or ambiguous translated residues. V3J clonotypes were defined as sequences sharing the same inferred V gene, J gene, and CDR3 amino acid sequence. To compute the percentage overlap between repertoires, the number of shared unique clonotypes was divided by the size of the smaller repertoire. Three approaches were used to assess repertoire richness: RTK rarefaction, the Chao1 estimator, and Recon v2.1 estimates of unobserved clonotypes. For all TCRbeta clonotypes obtained by the gDNA method from four donors, generation probabilities were computed with OLGA. The source is immuneACCESS, and TCRdb retained only in-frame sequences with V and J called. Part of the clones is not carried over; for the studies checked, unresolved V genes explain less than half of this, and the remainder is unexplained. V, J and clone size derive from that table, while D and trimming were established from the DNA sequence. The sample table contains about 2 million clones; only one count was recorded for 95% of them. 0.13% of the sample rests with the top ten.

As for this clone: There is no known antigen for this receptor. No per-base quality is available; no much larger clone lies one base away.

Here is what the overall study found, with its caveats: Sampling was restricted to blood, and TCR repertoires in tissue are likely to differ from TCR repertoires in blood. Because the study included only a small number of donors, the genetic and exposure-history diversity represented was limited. When a few donors were compared, the shared fraction of clonotypes was 5% to 6.5% for naive CD4, around 4% for naive CD8, 2% to 2.5% for memory CD4, and roughly 0.43% for memory CD8. Estimated clonotype richness was generally larger for naive than for memory subsets. Even with the large sequencing depth, rarefaction of the sorted-subset datasets indicated that sequencing was incomplete. Compared with non-shared clonotypes, clonotypes shared by all four sorted-subset donors had higher generation probabilities. Pairwise subsampling led to the expectation that sequencing depth would affect the degree of clonotype sharing among donors.

Trimmed from V: 3 bases; trimmed from J: 0 bases; junction bases lacking a gene match: 10. Measured from the cysteine to the phenylalanine, the CDR3 is 18 residues long. Just CDR3 DNA is preserved here, 54 bases in frame from base 1. The germline V gene specifies ENHRY as CDR1 and SYGVKD as CDR2. Healthy HIV-negative adults with no recently reported acute infections or vaccinations were included as donors. Every donor was a Caucasian adult living in Nashville, Tennessee, USA. Magnetic negative selection was used to enrich CD4+ T cells, after which naive cells were positively selected on CD45RA and the negative fraction became the memory subset. Blood was collected by leukapheresis, and PBMCs were isolated by Ficoll-Histopaque density gradient centrifugation and then cryopreserved in liquid nitrogen vapor phase. Analytical flow cytometry was used to check the purity and quantity of each magnetically sorted T cell population. Genomic DNA was isolated from each sorted fraction and quantified by UV absorbance on a Nanodrop 2000c.

The sequence derives from a man between 18 and 29 years old in good health. Source material: naive CD4+ T cells sorted from blood. This specimen's cell subset or site label, per the study, means: CD45RA+ positively selected. Recombination connected TRBV10-3 to TRBJ2-7; the junction holds 11 bases that match TRBD2. CDR3 loop: CAISDSGTSGRSSYEQYF. The DNA is TGTGCCATCAGTGACTCTGGCACTAGCGGGAGAAGCTCCTACGAGCAGTACTTC.